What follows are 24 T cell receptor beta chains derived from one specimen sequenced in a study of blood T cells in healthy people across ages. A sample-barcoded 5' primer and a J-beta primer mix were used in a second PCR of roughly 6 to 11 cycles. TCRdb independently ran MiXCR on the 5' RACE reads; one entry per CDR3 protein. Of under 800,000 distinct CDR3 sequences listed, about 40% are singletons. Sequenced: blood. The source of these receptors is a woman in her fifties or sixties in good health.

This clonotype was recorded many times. The CDR3 DNA reads TGCAGCGTTGGGAGCGGGCCAGGAAATGAGCAGTTCTTC. As protein: CSVGSGPGNEQFF. The chain carries TRBV29-1 and TRBJ2-1; a weak D match, TRBD2 (6 bases). The CDR3 loop spans 13 amino acids. The germline V and J ends were trimmed by 4 bases and 7 bases, with 14 bases remaining between them. Per the germline V gene, CDR1 is SQVTM and CDR2 is ANQGSEA.

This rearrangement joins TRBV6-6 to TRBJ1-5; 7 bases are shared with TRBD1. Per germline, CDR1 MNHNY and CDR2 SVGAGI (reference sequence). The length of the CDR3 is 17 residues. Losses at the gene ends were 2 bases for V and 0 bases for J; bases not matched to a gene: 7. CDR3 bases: TGTGCCAGCAGTTACCCCGGGACAGAAAATAGCAATCAGCCCCAGCATTTT. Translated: CASSYPGTENSNQPQHF.

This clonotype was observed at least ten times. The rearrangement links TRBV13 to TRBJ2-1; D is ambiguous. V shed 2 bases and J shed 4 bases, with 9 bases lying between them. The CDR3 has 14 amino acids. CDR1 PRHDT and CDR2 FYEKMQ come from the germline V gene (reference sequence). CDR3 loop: CASSLSTLYNEQFF. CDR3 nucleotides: TGTGCCAGCAGCTTATCCACTCTATACAATGAGCAGTTCTTC. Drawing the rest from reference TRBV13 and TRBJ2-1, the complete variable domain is AAGVIQSPRHLIKEKRETATLKCYPIPRHDTVYWYQQGPGQDPQFLISFYEKMQSDKGSIPDRFSAQQFSDYHSELNMSSLELGDSALYFCASSLSTLYNEQFFGPGTRLTVL.

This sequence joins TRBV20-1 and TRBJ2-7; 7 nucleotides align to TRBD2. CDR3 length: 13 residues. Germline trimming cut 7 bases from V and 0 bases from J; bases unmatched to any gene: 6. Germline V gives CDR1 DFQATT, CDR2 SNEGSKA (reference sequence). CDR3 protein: CSGWRESSYEQYF. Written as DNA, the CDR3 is TGCAGTGGTTGGCGGGAGAGCTCCTACGAGCAGTACTTC.

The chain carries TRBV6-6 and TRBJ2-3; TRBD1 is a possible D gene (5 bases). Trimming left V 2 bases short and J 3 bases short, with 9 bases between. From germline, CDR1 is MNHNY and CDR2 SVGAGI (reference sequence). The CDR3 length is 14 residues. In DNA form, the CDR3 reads TGTGCCAGCAGTTACAACGCAGGGACAGATACGCAGTATTTT. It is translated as CASSYNAGTDTQYF.

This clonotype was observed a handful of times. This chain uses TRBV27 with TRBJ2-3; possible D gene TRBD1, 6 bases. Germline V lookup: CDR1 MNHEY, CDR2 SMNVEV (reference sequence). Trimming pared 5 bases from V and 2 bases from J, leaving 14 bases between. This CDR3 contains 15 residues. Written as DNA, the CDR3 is TGTGCCAGCAGTCCAGGGGTGAGGGACACAGATACGCAGTATTTT. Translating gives CASSPGVRDTDTQYF.

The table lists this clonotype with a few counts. CDR3 amino acids: CASSSFPRIGTAVTDTQYF. The CDR3 DNA reads TGTGCCAGCAGCTCATTCCCCAGGATCGGGACAGCGGTCACAGATACGCAGTATTTT. V is TRBV7-2 and J is TRBJ2-3; 7 positions agree with TRBD1. From germline, CDR1 is SGHTA and CDR2 FQGNSA. V shed 4 bases and J 2 bases; nucleotides not matched to a gene: 18. This CDR3 is built from 19 residues.

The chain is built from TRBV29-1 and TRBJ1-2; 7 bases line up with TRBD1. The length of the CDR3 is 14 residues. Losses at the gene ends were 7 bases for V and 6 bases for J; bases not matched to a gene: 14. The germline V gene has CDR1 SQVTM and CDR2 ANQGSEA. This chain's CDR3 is CSAVNRQGRDGYTF. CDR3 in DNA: TGCAGCGCAGTGAACCGACAGGGCCGAGATGGCTACACCTTC. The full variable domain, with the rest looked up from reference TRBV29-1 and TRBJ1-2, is SAVISQKPSRDICQRGTSLTIQCQVDSQVTMMFWYRQQPGQSLTLIATANQGSEATYESGFVIDKFPISRPNLTFSTLTVSNMSPEDSSIYLCSAVNRQGRDGYTFGSGTRLTVV.

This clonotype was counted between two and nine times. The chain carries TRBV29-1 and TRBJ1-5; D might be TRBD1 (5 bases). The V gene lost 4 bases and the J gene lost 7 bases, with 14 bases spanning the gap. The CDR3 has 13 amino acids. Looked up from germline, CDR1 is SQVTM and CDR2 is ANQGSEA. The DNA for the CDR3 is TGCAGCGTTGGTTACAGGACGGGGCAGCCCCAGCATTTT. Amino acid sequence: CSVGYRTGQPQHF.

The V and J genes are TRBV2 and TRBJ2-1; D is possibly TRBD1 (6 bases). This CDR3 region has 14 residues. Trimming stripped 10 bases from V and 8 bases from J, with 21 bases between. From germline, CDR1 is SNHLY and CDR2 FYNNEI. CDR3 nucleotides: TGTGCCACCTTGGAAGGGGGAGAGGGCGATGAGCAGTTCTTC. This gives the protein CATLEGGEGDEQFF.

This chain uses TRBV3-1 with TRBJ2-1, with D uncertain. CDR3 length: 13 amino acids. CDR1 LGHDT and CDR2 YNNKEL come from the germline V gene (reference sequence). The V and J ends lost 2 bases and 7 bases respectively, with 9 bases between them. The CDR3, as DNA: TGTGCCAGCAGCCAACCCGAGAGGAATGAGCAGTTCTTC. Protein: CASSQPERNEQFF.

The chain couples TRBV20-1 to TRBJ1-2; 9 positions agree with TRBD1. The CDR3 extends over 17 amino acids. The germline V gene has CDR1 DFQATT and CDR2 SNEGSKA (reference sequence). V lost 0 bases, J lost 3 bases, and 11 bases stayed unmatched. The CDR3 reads CSARDRYRGRLYYGYTF. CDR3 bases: TGCAGTGCTAGAGATCGCTACAGGGGGCGTTTGTACTATGGCTACACCTTC.

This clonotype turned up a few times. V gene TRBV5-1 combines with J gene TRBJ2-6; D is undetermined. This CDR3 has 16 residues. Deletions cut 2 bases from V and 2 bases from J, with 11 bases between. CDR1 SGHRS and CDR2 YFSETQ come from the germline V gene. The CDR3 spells CASSFQGLTGANVLTF. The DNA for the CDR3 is TGCGCCAGCAGCTTTCAAGGGCTTACTGGGGCCAACGTCCTGACTTTC.

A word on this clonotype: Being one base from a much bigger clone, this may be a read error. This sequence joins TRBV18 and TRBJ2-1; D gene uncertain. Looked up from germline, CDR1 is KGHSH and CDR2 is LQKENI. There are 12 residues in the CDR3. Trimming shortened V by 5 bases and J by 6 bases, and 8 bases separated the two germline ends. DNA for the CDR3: TGTGCCAGCTCATCGGCAGTCAATGAGCAGTTCTTC. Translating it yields CASSSAVNEQFF.

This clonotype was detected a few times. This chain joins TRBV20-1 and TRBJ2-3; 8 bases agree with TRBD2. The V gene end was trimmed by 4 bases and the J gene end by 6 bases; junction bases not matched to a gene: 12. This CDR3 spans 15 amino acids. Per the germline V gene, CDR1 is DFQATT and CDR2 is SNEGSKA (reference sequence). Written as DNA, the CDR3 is TGCAGTGCTAAGTCCCCGGGGGGGCAGCCCGATACGCAGTATTTT. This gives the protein CSAKSPGGQPDTQYF.

As DNA, the CDR3 is TGTGCCAGCAGTGCGATGCCCGATGAGCAGTACTTC. Protein: CASSAMPDEQYF. The gene calls are TRBV6-6 and TRBJ2-7; no clear D. This CDR3 contains 12 residues. Germline CDR1 is MNHNY and CDR2 is SVGAGI (reference sequence). V was trimmed by 5 bases and J by 7 bases, leaving 12 bases between them.

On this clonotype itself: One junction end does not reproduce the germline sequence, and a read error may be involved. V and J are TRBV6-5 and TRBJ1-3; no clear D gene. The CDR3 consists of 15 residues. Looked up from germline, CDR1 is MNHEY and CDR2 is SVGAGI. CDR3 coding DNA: TGTGCCAGCAGTCCGCACACTGCTGCTGGAAACACCGTATATTTT. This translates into CASSPHTAAGNTVYF.

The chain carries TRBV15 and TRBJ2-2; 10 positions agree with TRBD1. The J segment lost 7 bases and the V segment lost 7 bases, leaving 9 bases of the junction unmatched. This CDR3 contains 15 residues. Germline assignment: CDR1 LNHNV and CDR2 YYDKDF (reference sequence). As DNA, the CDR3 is TGTGCCACCACCACCGGGACAGGGGTGGACGGGGAGCTGTTTTTT. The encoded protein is CATTTGTGVDGELFF.

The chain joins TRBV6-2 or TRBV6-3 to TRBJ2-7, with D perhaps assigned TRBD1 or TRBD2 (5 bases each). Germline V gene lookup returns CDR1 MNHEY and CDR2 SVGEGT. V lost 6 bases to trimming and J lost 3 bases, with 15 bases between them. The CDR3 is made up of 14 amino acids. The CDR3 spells CASSGVREYYEQYF. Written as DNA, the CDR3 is TGTGCCAGCAGCGGGGTCAGGGAATACTACGAGCAGTACTTC.

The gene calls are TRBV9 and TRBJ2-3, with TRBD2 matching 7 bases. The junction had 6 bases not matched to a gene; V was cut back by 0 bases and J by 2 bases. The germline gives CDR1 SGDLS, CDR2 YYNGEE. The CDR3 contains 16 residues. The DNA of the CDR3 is TGTGCCAGCAGCGTAGGAGCTAGCGGCTACACAGATACGCAGTATTTT. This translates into CASSVGASGYTDTQYF.

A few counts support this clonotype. CDR3 in DNA: TGTGCCATCAGTGAGAGGACCAGAGGCGTTGAGACCCAGTACTTC. Encoded protein: CAISERTRGVETQYF. The chain links TRBV10-3 to TRBJ2-5, with D unresolved. The ends were cut back, 2 bases at V and 5 bases at J, with 15 bases in the middle. The CDR3 has 15 residues. Germline-derived CDR1 and CDR2 are ENHRY and SYGVKD.

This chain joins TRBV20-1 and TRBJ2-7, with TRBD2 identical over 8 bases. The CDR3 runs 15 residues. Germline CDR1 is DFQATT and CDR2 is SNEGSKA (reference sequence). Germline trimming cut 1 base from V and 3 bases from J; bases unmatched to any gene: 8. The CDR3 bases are TGCAGTGCTAGAGGTTTTGCGGGAGGCTACTACGAGCAGTACTTC. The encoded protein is CSARGFAGGYYEQYF.

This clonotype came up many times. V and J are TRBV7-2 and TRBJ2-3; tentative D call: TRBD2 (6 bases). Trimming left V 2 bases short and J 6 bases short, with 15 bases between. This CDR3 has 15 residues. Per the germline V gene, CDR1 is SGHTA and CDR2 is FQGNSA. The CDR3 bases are TGTGCCAGCAGCTTAACGACTAGTTCATGGGATACGCAGTATTTT. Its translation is CASSLTTSSWDTQYF. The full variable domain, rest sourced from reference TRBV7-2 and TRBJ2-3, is GAGVSQSPSNKVTEKGKDVELRCDPISGHTALYWYRQSLGQGLEFLIYFQGNSAPDKSGLPSDRFSAERTGGSVSTLTIQRTQQEDSAVYLCASSLTTSSWDTQYFGPGTRLTVL.

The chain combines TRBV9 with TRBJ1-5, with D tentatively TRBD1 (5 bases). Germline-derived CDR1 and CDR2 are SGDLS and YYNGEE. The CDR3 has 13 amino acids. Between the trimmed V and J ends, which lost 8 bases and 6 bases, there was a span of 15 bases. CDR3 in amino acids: CASGGEGSQPQHF. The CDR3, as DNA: TGTGCCAGTGGGGGGGAGGGGTCTCAGCCCCAGCATTTT.